This entry features one TCR beta chain sequence. Its matching antigen is unknown. Using RNA template, CDR3s of TCR alpha and beta were amplified with iRepertoire arm-PCR. Tissue mRNA or PBMC total RNA, roughly 95-400 ng, went into one-step reverse transcription and amplification. In TCRdb, the multiplex PCR reads were re-called with MiXCR into one record per CDR3 protein. This table holds about 140,000 distinct CDR3 sequences, about two fifths found once. The CDR3 has 15 residues. Germline CDR1 reads SEHNR; CDR2 reads FQNEAQ (reference sequence). Deletions cut 0 bases from V and 7 bases from J, with 13 bases between. The data belong to a study of glioma-infiltrating T cells. Regarding the study as a whole: Very few CDR3 sequences were shared between tissue and blood. Above-expected tissue-blood divergence occurred in all gliomas, most in low-grade ones.

V usage is TRBV7-9 and J usage is TRBJ1-5; TRBD1 is a possible D gene (5 bases). The sample consisted of glioma tissue, nonneoplastic brain tissue, or PBMCs (not recorded which). The TCR comes from a human donor with low-grade glioma or glioblastoma, undergoing nonglioma brain surgery, or in good health (not recorded which). The CDR3 spells CASSLAGVVIQPQHF. The CDR3, as DNA: TGTGCCAGCAGCTTAGCAGGGGTCGTCATACAGCCCCAGCATTTT.